The sequence of this T cell receptor beta chain was determined in a study of T cell repertoires in cytomegalovirus infection. Overall study context: Recently identified HLA-C-restricted CMV epitopes were used, and well-studied HLA-B-restricted CMV epitopes were used as well. A matching HLA type, together with CMV infection, was signaled by public TCR beta signatures.

Notes on this clonotype: The antigen is unknown.

The study, taken as a whole, reports: The cumulative frequency of public TCR beta families identified carriers of CMV plus the relevant HLA. Ex vivo responses were dominated by HLA-C-restricted CMV-specific TCR beta clonotypes.

TCRdb re-derived calls from the reads in MiXCR, one entry per CDR3 protein. The top ten clones hold about 14% of a sample with approximately 1,000,000 distinct CDR3 sequences, roughly 30% of them seen once. Trimming cost V 3 bases and J 0 bases; bases outside gene matches: 10. CDR1 KGHSH and CDR2 LQKENI come from the germline V gene. This CDR3 has 17 residues. The sample here was cultured CD8+ T cells from PBMCs, taken from culture after CMV antigen stimulation. The chain links TRBV18 to TRBJ2-5, with 7 positions matching TRBD1. The TCR originated in a human donor in good health (CMV status not recorded). Some clones in this sample may be carry-over from other donors' samples. The CDR3: CASSPGKGGWYQETQYF. CDR3 bases: TGTGCCAGCTCACCGGGAAAAGGGGGCTGGTACCAAGAGACCCAGTACTTC.